These T cell receptor beta chains were read from a single sample in a study of tumor and adjacent non-tumor tissue in lung cancer. TCRdb fed the multiplex PCR reads into MiXCR, producing one record per CDR3 protein. The table shows 100,000 to 120,000 distinct CDR3 sequences, with 84% occurring only once. The specimen was lung tumor tissue. The receptor source for this set is a man between 65 and 85 years old with non-small cell lung cancer. Both conserved end residues are part of each CDR3. The order of the fields is clone size, CDR3 length, V gene, J gene, D gene, CDR3 protein, CDR3 DNA. A D gene is named only where the DNA matches it firmly. Some rows mark clone size as missing; the rest say once, few, many or name a class of expanded clone.

size: -; length: 16; V: TRBV20-1; J: TRBJ2-2; D: -; CDR3: CSASLSGGEESGELFF; DNA: TGCAGTGCTAGTCTGTCGGGGGGCGAAGAGTCGGGAGAGCTGTTTTTT
size: -; length: 14; V: TRBV6-1; J: TRBJ1-5; D: -; CDR3: CASSLQGNNQTQHF; DNA: TGTGCCAGTAGTCTACAGGGTAACAATCAGACCCAGCATTTT
size: many; length: 13; V: TRBV5-1; J: TRBJ2-7; D: TRBD1; CDR3: CASSRTGIYEQYF; DNA: TGCGCCAGCAGCCGGACAGGGATCTACGAGCAGTACTTC
size: medium-sized; length: 15; V: TRBV11-2; J: TRBJ2-7; D: -; CDR3: CASSLDQGGRYEQYF; DNA: TGTGCCAGCAGCTTAGACCAGGGGGGCAGGTACGAGCAGTACTTC
size: -; length: 16; V: TRBV20-1; J: TRBJ2-5; D: -; CDR3: CIATRAGGDFQETQYF; DNA: TGTATTGCTACTAGAGCCGGTGGGGACTTCCAAGAGACCCAGTACTTC
size: -; length: 13; V: TRBV13; J: TRBJ2-7; D: -; CDR3: CANSSITGDEQYF; DNA: TGTGCCAACAGCTCAATCACGGGGGACGAACAGTACTTC
size: many; length: 12; V: TRBV20-1; J: TRBJ2-1; D: -; CDR3: CSATGLVTEQFF; DNA: TGCAGTGCTACAGGATTAGTTACTGAGCAGTTCTTC
size: large; length: 12; V: TRBV11-1; J: TRBJ1-2; D: -; CDR3: CASSLYRYGYTF; DNA: TGTGCCAGCAGCTTATACAGATATGGCTACACCTTC
size: -; length: 12; V: TRBV29-1; J: TRBJ1-6; D: -; CDR3: CGVVGGRSPLYF; DNA: TGCGGCGTTGTGGGGGGTCGGTCACCCCTCTACTTT
size: -; length: 14; V: TRBV5-1; J: TRBJ2-7; D: -; CDR3: CASSSSGTAYEQYF; DNA: TGCGCCAGCAGCTCGAGCGGGACAGCTTACGAACAGTACTTC
size: once; length: 13; V: TRBV5-5; J: TRBJ2-5; D: -; CDR3: CASNLVSPDTQYF; DNA: TGTGCCAGCAACTTGGTCAGTCCTGATACCCAGTACTTC
size: once; length: 15; V: TRBV5-1; J: TRBJ2-2; D: -; CDR3: CASNPSSGNTGELLF; DNA: TGCGCCAGCAACCCTTCTTCAGGGAACACCGGAGAGCTGTTATTT
size: -; length: 15; V: TRBV4-1; J: TRBJ1-4; D: -; CDR3: CASSQVRTDPPKLFF; DNA: TGCGCCAGCAGCCAAGTAAGAACCGATCCCCCGAAACTGTTTTTT
size: -; length: 15; V: TRBV29-1; J: TRBJ2-3; D: TRBD2; CDR3: CSLNTLAGSTDTQYF; DNA: TGCAGCCTCAATACCCTAGCGGGAAGCACTGATACGCAGTATTTT
size: -; length: 13; V: TRBV6-6; J: TRBJ2-7; D: -; CDR3: CASIYAREGELYF; DNA: TGTGCCAGCATTTACGCCAGGGAAGGCGAGCTGTACTTC
size: -; length: 12; V: TRBV10-3; J: TRBJ2-1; D: -; CDR3: CTHQNGGGEQFF; DNA: TGTACCCATCAAAATGGAGGGGGTGAGCAGTTCTTC
size: -; length: 16; V: TRBV4-2; J: TRBJ2-1; D: TRBD2; CDR3: CASSQDELAGGNEQFF; DNA: TGTGCCAGCAGCCAGGATGAACTAGCGGGAGGGAATGAGCAGTTCTTC
size: -; length: 16; V: TRBV11-3; J: TRBJ1-1; D: TRBD1; CDR3: CVSSLRTGWMNTEAFF; DNA: TGTGTCAGCAGCTTAAGGACAGGGTGGATGAACACTGAAGCTTTTTTT
size: -; length: 15; V: TRBV10-2; J: TRBJ2-1; D: -; CDR3: CASSPPGPSSHEQFF; DNA: TGCGCCAGCAGTCCCCCGGGGCCCTCTTCTCATGAGCAGTTCTTC
size: -; length: 18; V: TRBV6-1; J: TRBJ2-7; D: TRBD2; CDR3: CAISELAGGLSTAGEQYF; DNA: TGTGCTATCAGTGAACTAGCGGGAGGCCTCTCGACGGCTGGAGAGCAGTACTTC
size: -; length: 15; V: TRBV4-3; J: TRBJ2-2; D: TRBD1; CDR3: CASSQGTAYTGELFF; DNA: TGCGCCAGCAGCCAGGGGACAGCTTACACCGGGGAGTTGTTTTTT
size: -; length: 13; V: TRBV29-1; J: TRBJ2-5; D: -; CDR3: CSVADRSQEAQYF; DNA: TGCAGCGTAGCCGACAGGTCCCAAGAGGCCCAGTACTTC
size: -; length: 15; V: TRBV28; J: TRBJ2-1; D: -; CDR3: CANSTVRGAYNEQFF; DNA: TGTGCCAACAGTACGGTCCGGGGGGCTTACAATGAGCAGTTCTTC
size: -; length: 14; V: TRBV11-3; J: TRBJ2-1; D: -; CDR3: CVSNPRGNYNERFF; DNA: TGTGTCAGCAACCCTAGGGGGAACTACAATGAGCGGTTCTTC
size: once; length: 15; V: TRBV29-1; J: TRBJ1-2; D: -; CDR3: CSVGSPEHGGYGYIF; DNA: TGCAGCGTTGGATCCCCGGAACACGGGGGATATGGTTACATCTTC
size: -; length: 16; V: TRBV29-1; J: TRBJ2-1; D: TRBD2; CDR3: CSVEGVPYRDYKGQFF; DNA: TGCAGTGTTGAGGGAGTCCCCTATCGGGACTACAAAGGGCAGTTCTTC
size: -; length: 15; V: TRBV6-5; J: TRBJ2-1; D: -; CDR3: CANNTRSGRFNEQFF; DNA: TGTGCCAACAATACGAGGTCAGGGAGGTTCAATGAGCAGTTCTTC
size: -; length: 12; V: TRBV11-1; J: TRBJ1-2; D: -; CDR3: CVSSLHRYGYTF; DNA: TGTGTCAGCAGCTTGCACAGATATGGCTACACCTTC
size: -; length: 15; V: TRBV6-1; J: TRBJ1-1; D: -; CDR3: CASRPSPVGAGEAFF; DNA: TGTGCCAGCAGACCAAGCCCAGTGGGTGCAGGTGAAGCTTTCTTT
size: -; length: 15; V: TRBV12-3/TRBV12-4; J: TRBJ2-1; D: -; CDR3: CACTPNWGSYNEQFF; DNA: TGTGCATGCACCCCAAACTGGGGTTCCTACAATGAGCAGTTCTTC